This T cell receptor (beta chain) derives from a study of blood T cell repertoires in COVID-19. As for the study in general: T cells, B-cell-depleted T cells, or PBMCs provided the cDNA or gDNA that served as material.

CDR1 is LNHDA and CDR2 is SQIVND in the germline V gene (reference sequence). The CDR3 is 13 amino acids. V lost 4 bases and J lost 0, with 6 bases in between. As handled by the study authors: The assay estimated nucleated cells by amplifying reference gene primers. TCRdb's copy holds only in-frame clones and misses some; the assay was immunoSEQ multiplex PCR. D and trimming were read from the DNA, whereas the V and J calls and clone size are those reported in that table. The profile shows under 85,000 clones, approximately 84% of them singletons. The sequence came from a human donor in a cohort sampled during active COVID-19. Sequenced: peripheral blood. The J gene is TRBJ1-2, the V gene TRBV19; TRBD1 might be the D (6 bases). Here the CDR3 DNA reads TGTGCCAGTAGTACAGGGGCTAACTATGGCTACACCTTC. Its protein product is CASSTGANYGYTF.